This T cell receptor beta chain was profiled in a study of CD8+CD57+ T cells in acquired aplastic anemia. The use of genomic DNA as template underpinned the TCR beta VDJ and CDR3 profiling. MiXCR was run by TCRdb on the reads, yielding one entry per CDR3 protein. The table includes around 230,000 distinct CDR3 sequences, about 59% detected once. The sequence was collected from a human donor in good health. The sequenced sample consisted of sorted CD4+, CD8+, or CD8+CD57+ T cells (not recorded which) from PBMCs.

The CDR3 bases are TGTGCCAGCAGTGAGAACAGGGGCCGAGGAGGGGAAAAACTGTTTTTT. Amino acid sequence: CASSENRGRGGEKLFF. This sequence joins TRBV25-1 and TRBJ1-4, with 7 nucleotides matching TRBD1. V gave up 3 bases and J gave up 8 bases; unmatched junction bases: 12. In germline, CDR1 is MGHDK, CDR2 SYGVNS. The CDR3 covers 16 residues.